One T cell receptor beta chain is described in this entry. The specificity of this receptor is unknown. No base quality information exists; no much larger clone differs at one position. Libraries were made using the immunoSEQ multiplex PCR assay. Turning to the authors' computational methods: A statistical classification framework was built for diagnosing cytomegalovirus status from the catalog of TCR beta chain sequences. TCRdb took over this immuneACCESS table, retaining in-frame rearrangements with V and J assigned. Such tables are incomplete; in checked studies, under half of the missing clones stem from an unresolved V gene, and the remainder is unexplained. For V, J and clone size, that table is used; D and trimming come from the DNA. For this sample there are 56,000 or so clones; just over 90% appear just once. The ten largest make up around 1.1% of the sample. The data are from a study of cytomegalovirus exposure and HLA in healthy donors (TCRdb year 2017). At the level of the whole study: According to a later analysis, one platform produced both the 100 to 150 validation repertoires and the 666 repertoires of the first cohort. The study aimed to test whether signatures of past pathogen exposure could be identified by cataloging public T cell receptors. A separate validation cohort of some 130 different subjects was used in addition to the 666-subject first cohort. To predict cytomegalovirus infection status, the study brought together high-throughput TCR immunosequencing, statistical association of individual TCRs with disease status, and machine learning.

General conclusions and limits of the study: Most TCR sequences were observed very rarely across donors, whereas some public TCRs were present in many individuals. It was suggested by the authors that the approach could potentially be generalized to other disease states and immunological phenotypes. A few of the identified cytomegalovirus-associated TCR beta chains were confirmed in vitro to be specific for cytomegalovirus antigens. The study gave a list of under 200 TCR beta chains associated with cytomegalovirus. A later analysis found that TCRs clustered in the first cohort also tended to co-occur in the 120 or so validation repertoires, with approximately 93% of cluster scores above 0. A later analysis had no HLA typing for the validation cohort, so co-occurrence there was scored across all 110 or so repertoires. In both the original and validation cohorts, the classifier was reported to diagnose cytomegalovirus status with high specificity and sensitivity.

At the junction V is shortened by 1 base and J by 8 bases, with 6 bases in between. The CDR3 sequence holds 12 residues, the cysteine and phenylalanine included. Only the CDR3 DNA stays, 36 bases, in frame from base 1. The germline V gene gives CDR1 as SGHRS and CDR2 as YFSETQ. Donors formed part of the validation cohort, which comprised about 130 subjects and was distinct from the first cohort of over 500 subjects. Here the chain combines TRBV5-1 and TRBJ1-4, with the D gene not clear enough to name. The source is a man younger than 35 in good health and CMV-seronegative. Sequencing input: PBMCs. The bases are TGCGCCAGCAGCTTGACGGGGGAAAAACTGTTTTTT. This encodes CASSLTGEKLFF.